The clone carrying this T cell receptor (beta chain) came up a few times. What it binds is not known. With a J-beta primer mix and a sample-barcoded 5' primer, a second PCR ran about 6 to 11 cycles. Every single cDNA molecule received a tag from a template-switch adaptor with 12 random nucleotides. TCRdb re-analysed the 5' RACE reads in MiXCR, keeping a single row per CDR3 protein. The data show about 2 million distinct CDR3 sequences, 49% seen once. The entry originates in a study of blood T cells in healthy people across ages. Study as a whole: Template switching retrieved approximately one barcoded beta molecule for each two T cells. Study-wide points: Diversity was higher, and naive CD4+ cells more numerous, in long-lived donors than in aged donors. Diversity figures derived from one million T cells were judged to underestimate the true value.

The CDR3 covers 15 residues. CDR1 is LGHNA and CDR2 is YNFKEQ in the germline V gene. V lost 0 bases and J lost 2, with 10 bases in between. V gene TRBV4-2 combines with J gene TRBJ1-2, with D hard to call. Sample: blood. The clonotype was recovered from a woman in her thirties or forties in good health. The CDR3 here is CASSQDLERNYGYTF. DNA of the CDR3: TGTGCCAGCAGCCAAGATCTGGAAAGGAACTATGGCTACACCTTC.